This T cell receptor (beta chain) emerged from a study of Ad26.COV2.S vaccination and SARS-CoV-2 variants. Study-wide context: COV1001, an Ad26.COV2.S trial, supplied this vaccine-arm donor. Findings and caveats of the study: There was reportedly substantial breadth in spike-specific CD8+ and CD4+ T cell responses after vaccination.

Regarding treatment: some 20 received Ad26.COV2.S at low or high dose, single or two shots; about 5 received placebo; per-sample allocation not given. The samples were gathered on day 63 after the first injection of vaccine or placebo. Donation was by an adult aged 18-55 years who was in Boston. CDR3 size: 13 residues. V lost 5 bases, J lost 1 base, and 12 bases lay in between. CDR1 and CDR2 from the germline V gene are SQVTM and ANQGSEA. Generated by immunoSEQ multiplex PCR, the TCRdb table keeps only in-frame clones and is missing some. This table holds around 310,000 clones, approximately 87% found once. This clone has a handful of counts. The target antigen is unknown.

The rearrangement joins TRBV29-1 to TRBJ2-7; no definite D call. The receptor's source is a person aged 18-60 years who received the Ad26.COV2.S COVID-19 vaccine or a placebo. The input for sequencing was peripheral blood, taken in a trial of Ad26.COV2.S vaccine versus placebo. The CDR3 reads CSVSVTGSYEQYV. CDR3 in DNA: TGCAGCGTTTCAGTAACGGGTTCCTACGAGCAGTACGTC.